This T cell receptor (beta chain) emerged from a study of T cells in Graves' hyperthyroidism and ophthalmopathy. Study results and caveats: Most thyroid clonotypes with frequency above 0.001 were detected in blood.

The sample holds many counts of this clonotype. Its antigen is not known. RNA transcripts yielded amplified TCR beta CDR3 regions. Primed by the HTBI set, a first-round RT-PCR was run on the TCR CDR3. TCRdb ran MiXCR on the multiplex PCR reads and lists one entry per CDR3 protein. This table has fewer than 400,000 distinct CDR3 sequences, about an eighth appearing once. The length of the CDR3 is 11 residues. Per germline, CDR1 SNHLY and CDR2 FYNNEI. V was clipped by 10 bases and J by 0 bases, with 7 bases between them. Exclusion of patients followed from uncontrolled infection, other autoimmune disease, pregnancy or lactation. Every diagnosis used clinical symptoms, serum thyroxine and TRAb, thyroid ultrasound and orbital computed tomography.

The sequence derives from a man aged 50-59 years with Graves' ophthalmopathy. The chain carries TRBV2 and TRBJ2-7; D unclear. Sequencing was performed on blood. The CDR3 loop is CAIGSSYEQYF. The CDR3 coding sequence is TGTGCCATCGGGTCCTCCTACGAGCAGTACTTC.